This T cell receptor (beta chain) was obtained from a study of CD8+CD57+ T cells in acquired aplastic anemia (dated by TCRdb to the late 2010s). A note on the overall study: A mean of around 3.3 ug of DNA, ranging from roughly 0.19 to 30 ug, was extracted from sorted CD4+ and CD8+ cells. Mean read counts for healthy donor samples were 8.5 million to 10.8 million for CD4+ cells and 11 million to 14 million for CD8+ cells. The research as a whole found: No significant difference in CD8+ Simpson's diversity was found between patients and healthy controls (P=0.060). Some 30 CD8+ CDR3 sequences were shared between patients and controls but appeared highly expressed in patients and within their immunodominant clones.

Genomic DNA served as template for TCR beta VDJ combination and CDR3 sequence profiling. TCR repertoire sequencing was run on an Illumina HiSeq 2000. The authors' analysis ran thus. Repertoire assessment relied on Simpson's diversity index, CDR3 size and DJ length profiles, and TRBV/TRBJ rearrangement plots. The most abundant DNA sequence in the deep sequencing data was taken as the immunodominant clone. CDR3 amino acid sequences were checked for sharing across subjects and were also compared against the VDJdb database and published repertoires. The raw public data were reprocessed by TCRdb itself: fastp quality trimming at Q25, MiXCR clonotype calling, in-frame beta chains only. Each entry merges the rows of one CDR3 protein and shows their most common DNA and genes. TCRdb's processing, not the authors' own work, is the source of the V and J calls. This sample is represented by about 150,000 distinct CDR3 sequences; around 41% of them were singletons. The ten most abundant clones make up 8.4% of the sample.

At least ten counts were recorded for this clonotype. The target of this receptor is not known. Base qualities are not at hand, and no much larger clone is one base apart. In this study, sorted CD4+ and CD8+ T cells from the blood of healthy subjects and of severe aplastic anemia patients had their TCR repertoires deep-sequenced. Ficoll-Paque density gradient centrifugation was used to isolate peripheral blood mononuclear cells. Before DNA extraction, CD4+ and CD8+ T cells were sorted with FACS or magnetic beads. V and J are truncated by 0 bases and 2 bases respectively, leaving an intervening sequence of 8 bases. The CDR1 and CDR2 encoded by the germline V gene are LGHNA and YNFKEQ. Including cysteine and phenylalanine, the CDR3 has 15 amino acids. The sequence is cut down to CDR3 DNA, 45 bases in frame from base 1.

This chain is built from TRBV4-2 and TRBJ1-3, with an unclear D gene assignment. The sample comprised sorted CD4+, CD8+, or CD8+CD57+ T cells (not recorded which) from PBMCs. The source is a human donor in good health, serving as a control. The DNA sequence reads TGTGCCAGCAGCCAAGATGGAGGGACTGGAAACACCATATATTTT. Translation gives CASSQDGGTGNTIYF.